Listed below are T cell receptor beta chains from one sample, sequenced in a study of OX40 agonist ivuxolimab in advanced cancers. The method was immunoSEQ multiplex PCR; TCRdb's version includes in-frame clones alone and lacks a portion of them. The sample yields roughly 120,000 clones, roughly 92% seen once. The sample consisted of CD4+ or CD8+ T cells sorted from blood, taken in a trial of the OX40 agonist ivuxolimab. The receptor source for this set is an adult with an advanced solid tumor such as melanoma, head and neck, liver or kidney cancer. CDR3s include the opening cysteine and the closing phenylalanine or tryptophan. The D gene is left open where the match is weak. The size field is filled for only some rows; it gives once, few, many or a size class.

TGTGCCAGTAGTATAAAGCCCTCCTCCTACAATGAGCAGTTCTTC	CASSIKPSSYNEQFF	TRBV19	-	-	TRBJ2-1
TGTGCCAGCAGTTCCGGACACTCCGCACCTCAGGATACGCAGTATTTT	CASSSGHSAPQDTQYF	TRBV6-5	-	-	TRBJ2-3
TGTGCCAGTAGTATAAGGGCCGGGACAGGGGGACAAATCGAGCAGTACTTC	CASSIRAGTGGQIEQYF	TRBV19	-	TRBD1	TRBJ2-7
TGTGCCAGCAGTGATAGCTTGAACACTGAAGCTTTCTTT	CASSDSLNTEAFF	TRBV2	-	-	TRBJ1-1
TGTGCCAGCAGCCCCCGGGACAGGGGTATTTTGGATGGCTACACCTTC	CASSPRDRGILDGYTF	TRBV7-6	-	TRBD1	TRBJ1-2
TGTGCCACTTCCCAAGGGGTTAGCACAGATACGCAGTATTTT	CATSQGVSTDTQYF	TRBV18	-	-	TRBJ2-3
TGTGCCAGTTCCTTAGAGGCAGGTGGTAAGGAGCAGTACTTC	CASSLEAGGKEQYF	TRBV27	-	-	TRBJ2-7
TGTGCCAGCAGCTTAGATGGAAACACCATATATTTT	CASSLDGNTIYF	TRBV7-6	once	-	TRBJ1-3
TGTGCCAGCAGTCCCCCCCCGGGGGGCTACGAGCAGTACTTC	CASSPPPGGYEQYF	TRBV28	-	TRBD2	TRBJ2-7
TGCGCCAGCAGCTTAGGACAGGCCTCCTACGAGCAGTACTTC	CASSLGQASYEQYF	TRBV5-1	-	TRBD1	TRBJ2-7
TGTGCCAGCAGCCCCCCCGGAATGGGCTCCTACGAGCAGTACTTC	CASSPPGMGSYEQYF	TRBV2	-	-	TRBJ2-7
TGTGCCTCCGGCTCAGGCGGATACTTCTATGGCTACACCTTC	CASGSGGYFYGYTF	TRBV30	-	-	TRBJ1-2
TGTGCCAGCAGCTCCCCCGTCGGGACAGCCAGCGATGAGCAGTTCTTC	CASSSPVGTASDEQFF	TRBV7-9	-	TRBD1	TRBJ2-1
TGTGCCAGCTCACCACCTAGTCGACAGGGAGGCTATGGCTACACCTTC	CASSPPSRQGGYGYTF	TRBV18	few	TRBD1	TRBJ1-2
TGTGCCATCAGTGACCCCGGGACTTCACCCCCGGAGACCCAGTACTTC	CAISDPGTSPPETQYF	TRBV10-3	-	-	TRBJ2-5
TGTGCCAGCTCACCACCGTCAGAAGGGGAGCTGTTTTTT	CASSPPSEGELFF	TRBV18	-	-	TRBJ2-2
TGTGCCAGCAGCGTGGCGGATAACTACAATGAGCAGTTCTTC	CASSVADNYNEQFF	TRBV9	-	-	TRBJ2-1
TGTGCCATCAGTGCGGCAGGGGGCGGCAATCAGCCCCAGCATTTT	CAISAAGGGNQPQHF	TRBV10-3	-	TRBD1	TRBJ1-5
TGTGCCAGCAGCTTGGATAGCGGTAACACCGGGGAGCTGTTTTTT	CASSLDSGNTGELFF	TRBV5-6	-	-	TRBJ2-2
TGTGCCAGTAGTATACGATGGAATTTTGGCAATCAGCCCCAGCATTTT	CASSIRWNFGNQPQHF	TRBV19	-	-	TRBJ1-5
TGTGCCATCAGTCCCCCGACTAGCGGAGACCTCAATGAGCAGTTCTTC	CAISPPTSGDLNEQFF	TRBV10-3	-	TRBD2	TRBJ2-1
TGTGCCAGCAGTCGCGCTTACAATGAGCAGTTCTTC	CASSRAYNEQFF	TRBV2	-	-	TRBJ2-1
TGTGCCAGCAGCTTAACGTCCTATAATTCACCCCTCCACTTT	CASSLTSYNSPLHF	TRBV5-6	-	-	TRBJ1-6
TGTGCCAGTAGGCACCCTACAACTAATGAAAAACTGTTTTTT	CASRHPTTNEKLFF	TRBV19	-	-	TRBJ1-4
TGTGCCAGCAGTGGGGAGCTCCAGGGGACCACTGAAGCTTTCTTT	CASSGELQGTTEAFF	TRBV2	-	-	TRBJ1-1
TGCGCCAGCAGCTTGGGGAGGAGCCCTCCATCAACTAATGAAAAACTGTTTTTT	CASSLGRSPPSTNEKLFF	TRBV5-1	-	-	TRBJ1-4
TGTGCCATCAGTGATATAGCTAGCGGTGCCTCCTACGAGCAGTACTTC	CAISDIASGASYEQYF	TRBV10-3	-	TRBD2	TRBJ2-7
TGTGCCAGCAGTTGGACCGGGACTAGCGGGATCTACGAGCAGTACTTC	CASSWTGTSGIYEQYF	TRBV6-5	-	TRBD2	TRBJ2-7
TGTGCCAGCAGCTTAATCCCAAGACCAACTAATGAAAAACTGTTTTTT	CASSLIPRPTNEKLFF	TRBV7-8	-	-	TRBJ1-4
TGTGCCAGCAGTCCCTCGGACAGTAGGGATGAGCAGTTCTTC	CASSPSDSRDEQFF	TRBV28	-	-	TRBJ2-1
TGCAGTGCCCGCTCCGTAGAGCAGTTCTTC	CSARSVEQFF	TRBV20-1	-	-	TRBJ2-1
TGTGCCAGCCCGCTAGTAGTGGGAGGGCCCAGAGAGACCCAGTACTTC	CASPLVVGGPRETQYF	TRBV2	-	TRBD2	TRBJ2-5
TGTGCCAGCAGCCCGGACAGGGGGTGGCAGCCCCAGCATTTT	CASSPDRGWQPQHF	TRBV7-2	-	TRBD1	TRBJ1-5
TGTGCCAGCAGCTCCCAGGGTATCGTTAATGAAAAACTGTTTTTT	CASSSQGIVNEKLFF	TRBV7-2	-	-	TRBJ1-4
TGTGCCAGCAGCGTAGCCGAAGGTCGGGAATACAATGAGCAGTTCTTC	CASSVAEGREYNEQFF	TRBV9	-	-	TRBJ2-1
TGTGCCAGCAGCGTAAGGACCGACAGGGAAGCTTTCTTT	CASSVRTDREAFF	TRBV7-2	-	-	TRBJ1-1
TGTGCCAGTAGTCCCCAGGAAGGGGGCGGGAGATATGGCTACACCTTC	CASSPQEGGGRYGYTF	TRBV19	-	TRBD1	TRBJ1-2
TGTGCCAGCAGTGTCCTCTACGGCTACACCTTC	CASSVLYGYTF	TRBV2	-	-	TRBJ1-2
TGTGCCAGCAGCCCGTCGACTTTGAACTATGGCTACACCTTC	CASSPSTLNYGYTF	TRBV7-2	-	-	TRBJ1-2
TGTGCCAGCAGTCGGGCCTCTAGCGGGAGGGGGGAGCAGTACTTC	CASSRASSGRGEQYF	TRBV28	-	TRBD2	TRBJ2-7
TGTGCCAGCAGCATAGGACAGGGGAATGAAAAACTGTTTTTT	CASSIGQGNEKLFF	TRBV7-6	-	TRBD1	TRBJ1-4
TGTGCCAGCAGTTTAAGGAGGCAGGCGTTTAATGAAAAACTGTTTTTT	CASSLRRQAFNEKLFF	TRBV27	-	-	TRBJ1-4
TGTGCCAGCAGTTACTCCAATCCCCGGACTAGCGGTTGGAACTTC	CASSYSNPRTSGWNF	TRBV6-5	-	TRBD2	TRBJ2-7